This TCR beta chain is drawn from a study of identical twins. The CDR3 consists of 14 residues. V lost 6 bases and J lost 8, with 19 bases in between. The germline gives CDR1 MDHEN, CDR2 SYDVKM. A single record per CDR3 protein comes from TCRdb applying MiXCR to the 5' RACE reads. This table has 300,000 to 350,000 distinct CDR3 sequences, 9% to 15% appearing once. This clonotype has more than one count but fewer than ten. The same sample was also used in a study of yellow fever vaccine responses in identical twins.

The sample consisted of CD8+ T cells sorted from blood. This rearrangement joins TRBV28 to TRBJ1-2, with D hard to call. The source of this sequence is a woman between 18 and 29 years old in good health. The CDR3 DNA is TGTGCCAGCAGCCAAACTAACGACTGGGGAGGCTACACCTTC. The encoded protein is CASSQTNDWGGYTF.